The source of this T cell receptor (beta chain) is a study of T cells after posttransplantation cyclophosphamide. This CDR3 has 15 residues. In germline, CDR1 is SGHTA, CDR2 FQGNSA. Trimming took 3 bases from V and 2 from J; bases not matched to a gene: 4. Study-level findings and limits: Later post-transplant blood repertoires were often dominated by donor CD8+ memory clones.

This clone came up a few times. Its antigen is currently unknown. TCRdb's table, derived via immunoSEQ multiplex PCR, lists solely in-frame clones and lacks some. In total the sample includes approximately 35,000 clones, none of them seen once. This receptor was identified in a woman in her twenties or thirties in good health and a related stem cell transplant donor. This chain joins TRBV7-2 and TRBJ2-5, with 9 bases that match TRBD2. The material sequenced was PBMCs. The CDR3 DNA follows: TGTGCCAGCAGCTTTGCTAGCGGGGCACAAGAGACCCAGTACTTC. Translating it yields CASSFASGAQETQYF. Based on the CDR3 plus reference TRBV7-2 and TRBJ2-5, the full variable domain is GAGVSQSPSNKVTEKGKDVELRCDPISGHTALYWYRQSLGQGLEFLIYFQGNSAPDKSGLPSDRFSAERTGGSVSTLTIQRTQQEDSAVYLCASSFASGAQETQYFGPGTRLLVL.